This T cell receptor beta chain was identified in a study of OX40 agonist ivuxolimab in advanced cancers. Method: immunoSEQ multiplex PCR; TCRdb's copy keeps in-frame clones and lacks some. The sample has about 77,000 clones, about 92% seen once. This sequence was found in an adult with an advanced solid tumor such as melanoma, head and neck, liver or kidney cancer. The input for sequencing was CD4+ or CD8+ T cells sorted from blood, taken in a trial of the OX40 agonist ivuxolimab.

CDR3 protein: CASSIPRTRTGGARSSYEQYF. CDR3 sequence (DNA): TGTGCCAGCAGCATCCCGAGAACTAGAACGGGCGGGGCTAGGAGCTCCTACGAGCAGTACTTC. The V gene is TRBV21-1, the J gene TRBJ2-7; the table's TRBD2 call for D was not verified on the DNA. TRBV21-1 is marked as a pseudogene. This CDR3 is built from 21 residues.